The 27 T cell receptor delta chains below were found in one sample sequenced in a study of γδ T cells in repeated Plasmodium falciparum infection. Bulk repertoires came from Vgamma9/Vdelta2+ or Vdelta2-negative gammadelta T cells flow-sorted from PBMC. TCRdb re-called clones from the multiplex PCR reads using CATT. In the table there are 53,000 or so delta-chain clones, more than 1.5% of which are singletons. The sample comprised gamma-delta T cells from blood. The receptor set was obtained from a pool of human donors (malaria-infected and uninfected, not separated).

This clone showed up just a few times. A far larger clone is one nucleotide away, so this likely arose from a read error. The same CDR3 arises from other DNA sequences in this sample as well. There is no J gene call, but TRDV3 is given as the V gene; the D call in the table, TRDD3, was not verified against the DNA. From germline, CDR1 is TVYSNPD and CDR2 GDNSRS (reference sequence). This CDR3 is built from 14 residues. CDR3 in DNA: TGTGCCTTTCCGCGCTCCGGCTGGGGGATGAAACTCATCTTC. Its protein is CAFPRSGWGMKLIF.

Of note for this clone: The protein held in TCRdb is that of a much larger clone and does not match this DNA's translation at residue 14, likely because of a read error; the protein shown is translated from the DNA. This chain connects TRDV3 to TRDJ1, with TRDD3 as a possible D gene (5 bases). Germline matching of the DNA provided the J gene here, since TCRdb leaves it blank. Germline CDR1 TVYSNPD, CDR2 GDNSRS (reference sequence). This CDR3 region has 19 residues. CDR3 residues: CAFHPSPPNVRDRWGKLIF. CDR3 coding DNA: TGTGCGTTCCACCCCTCTCCACCGAACGTACGGGATCGTTGGGGTAAACTCATCTTT.

This clone was seen ten or more times. With a far larger clone one base away, a read error is the likely cause. Other DNA sequences within the sample encode an identical CDR3. The rearrangement links TRDV2 to TRDJ1; possibly TRDD3 for D (5 bases). As TCRdb names no J gene, one was assigned here on the basis of a DNA match to germline. This CDR3 comprises 20 residues. Germline V CDR1 and CDR2: GEAIGNYY, EKD. The V and J ends lost 1 base and 0 bases respectively, with 26 bases between them. The CDR3: CACDTHPRMLGDRYTDKLIF. The CDR3 bases are TGTGCCTGTGACACGCATCCCCGAATGCTGGGAGATAGGTACACCGATAAACTCATCTTT.

The table lists this clone with many counts. This probably arose from a read error, given a far larger clone one base away. Other DNA sequences in the sample encode the same CDR3. This chain links TRDV1 with TRDJ1; D is uncertain. The J gene, not given by TCRdb, was assigned here from a germline match of the nucleotide sequence. In germline, CDR1 is TSWWSYY, CDR2 QGS. Trimming removed 5 bases at V and 10 bases at J, with 26 bases between. This CDR3 comprises 16 residues. The CDR3 region is CALGHMGLAQSRGLIF. The DNA of the CDR3 is TGTGCTCTTGGGCACATGGGCCTCGCCCAGTCGCGGGGACTCATCTTT.

Note on this clone: Given a far larger clone just one base away, this is likely a sequencing read error. Other DNA sequences in this specimen translate into the identical CDR3. Here the V gene is TRDV1, but the J gene went uncalled; whether TRDD3, the table's D call, matches the DNA was not checked. There are 22 residues in the CDR3. Per germline, CDR1 TSWWSYY and CDR2 QGS. The CDR3 DNA reads TGTGCTCTTGGGGAACGCGCTCCTACTTTTGGGGGATGGCCCAGGTACACCGATAAGCTCATCTTT. Protein product: CALGERAPTFGGWPRYTDKLIF.

This clone was seen a few times. The mismatch at residue 6 between this DNA's translation and the TCRdb protein of a much larger clone likely reflects a read error; the protein shown is translated from the DNA. V and J are TRDV1 and TRDJ1; no definite D call. TCRdb records no J gene; here it was assigned by comparing the DNA to germline. The V gene's germline CDR1 is TSWWSYY and CDR2 QGS. Trimming cost V 2 bases and J 0 bases, with 7 bases left between them. The CDR3 is 14 amino acids. The CDR3 sequence is CALGEGSYTDKLIF. The CDR3 DNA follows: TGTGCTCTTGGGGAAGGGTCCTACACCGATAAACTCATCTTT.

This clone was counted ten times or more. A read error likely explains why the TCRdb protein, taken from a much larger clone, differs from this DNA's translation at residue 16; the protein shown is translated from the DNA. The chain recombines TRDV3 with TRDJ1; perhaps TRDD3 as D (10 bases). The CDR3 extends over 24 amino acids. Between the trimmed V and J ends, which lost 0 bases and 0 bases, there was a span of 41 bases. Germline V gives CDR1 TVYSNPD, CDR2 GDNSRS (reference sequence). CDR3 coding DNA: TGTGCCTTTAGCTACCCTTCCTACTTAGGGGATGTACTGGGGGATGCGCTGTACACCGATAAACTCATCTTT. Protein: CAFSYPSYLGDVLGDALYTDKLIF.

This clone showed up many times. One base separates it from a far larger clone, so it is likely a read error. Other nucleotide sequences from this sample produce the same CDR3. The CDR3 sequence: CAFIHPTHWGITTIYTDKLIF. Written as DNA, the CDR3 is TGTGCCTTTATCCACCCCACGCACTGGGGGATAACGACGATTTACACCGATAAACTCATCTTT. The J gene is TRDJ1, the V gene TRDV3, with TRDD3 matching over 11 bases. Germline CDR1 TVYSNPD, CDR2 GDNSRS (reference sequence). The CDR3 covers 21 residues. Trimming took 1 base from V and 0 from J; bases not matched to a gene: 22. Filled out from reference TRDV3 and TRDJ1, the complete variable domain reads CDKVTQSSPDQTVASGSEVVLLCTYDTVYSNPDLFWYRIRPDYSFQFVFYGDNSRSEGADFTQGRFSVKHILTQKAFHLVISPVRTEDSATYYCAFIHPTHWGITTIYTDKLIFGKGTRVTVEP.

This clone was seen a few times. The likely explanation is a read error, given a far larger clone one base away. This same CDR3 is encoded by further DNA sequences in the sample. The V call is TRDV1, the J call TRDJ1; TRDD3 matches at 10 bases. TCRdb carries no J gene annotation; the J gene was assigned here by matching the DNA with germline. Looked up from germline, CDR1 is TSWWSYY and CDR2 is QGS. The CDR3 consists of 27 residues. The CDR3 nucleotides read TGTGCTCTTGGAGAACTTCGGTACTGGGTCCCGTTCAAATACTGGGGGATCCTGGGGGCGTACACCGATAAACTCATCTTT. Translating gives CALGELRYWVPFKYWGILGAYTDKLIF.

Only a few counts were recorded for this clone. A read error likely explains why the TCRdb protein, taken from a much larger clone, differs from this DNA's translation at residue 16; the protein shown is translated from the DNA. The gene calls are TRDV2 and TRDJ1; D not resolved. No J gene was available from TCRdb, and it was assigned here by a germline match of the DNA. Looked up from germline, CDR1 is GEAIGNYY and CDR2 is EKD. V lost 0 bases to trimming and J lost 0 bases, with 40 bases between them. CDR3 size: 25 residues. DNA of the CDR3: TGTGCCTGTGACACCGGGAGCTTAGGGTTTTGGGAACTAACGACTGAGGGCCCGTACACCGATAAACTCATCTTT. Translated, it gives CACDTGSLGFWELTTEGPYTDKLIF.

Of note for this clone: This DNA's translation differs at residue 14 from TCRdb's protein, which comes from a much larger clone; a read error is likely, and the protein shown is translated from the DNA. This chain joins TRDV2 and TRDJ1; TRDD3 might be the D (5 bases). In germline, CDR1 is GEAIGNYY, CDR2 EKD. CDR3 length: 18 residues. The CDR3 region has the DNA TGTGCCTGTGACAGCCTCGGGGACGGACCTAAGTACACCGCTAAACTCATCTTT. It translates to CACDSLGDGPKYTAKLIF.

This clone appeared a few times. TCRdb's listed protein matches a much larger clone and diverges from this DNA's translation at residue 3, likely through a read error; the protein shown comes from the DNA. The chain carries TRDV1 and TRDJ1; 13 nucleotides align to TRDD3. TCRdb lists no J gene, so it was determined here by aligning the DNA to germline. Germline CDR1 reads TSWWSYY; CDR2 reads QGS. The CDR3 has 25 residues. CDR3 sequence reads: CAPGELVPKGLILGDTPVCTDKLIF. CDR3 bases: TGTGCTCCTGGGGAACTAGTTCCTAAGGGGCTTATACTGGGGGATACGCCCGTTTGCACCGATAAACTCATCTTT.

As to this clone: The protein recorded in TCRdb matches a much larger clone and deviates from this DNA's translation at residue 16, suggesting a read error; the protein here is obtained by translating the DNA. J is TRDJ4 and V is TRDV1; TRDD2 might be the D (7 bases). V was pared by 3 bases and J by 4 bases, with 33 bases between. The CDR3 loop spans 20 amino acids. Germline CDR1 TSWWSYY, CDR2 QGS. CDR3 bases: TGTGCTCTTGGGGAGCGAAGGCCTTCCTGGGGCCTACTGGGAGTTACACCCCTGATCTTT. Translated: CALGERRPSWGLLGVTPLIF.

The sample holds a few counts of this clone. A far bigger clonotype differs at one base, so this is likely a read error. No J gene was named, though the V gene is TRDV3; the table's D call TRDD3 went unverified against the DNA. This CDR3 contains 19 residues. CDR1 is TVYSNPD, CDR2 GDNSRS, per germline (reference sequence). CDR3 region: CAYHSSVLGSGVGADKLTF. In DNA, the CDR3 is TGTGCCTATCATTCCTCCGTACTGGGGAGTGGAGTCGGCGCCGATAAACTCACCTTT.

Of note for this clone: The translation of this DNA and the TCRdb protein of a much larger clone differ at residue 13, probably owing to a read error; the protein shown here is translated from the DNA. The chain recombines TRAV38-2/DV8 with TRDJ1, with 7 bases fitting TRDD3. TCRdb gives no J gene; it was assigned here by matching the DNA to germline. CDR3 size: 23 residues. Germline V gene lookup returns CDR1 TSESDYY and CDR2 QEAYKQQN. After removal of 7 bases from V and 2 bases from J, the junction contained 35 bases not matched to a gene. DNA for the CDR3: TGTGCTTATCTGCCCCGAATCGGTGGACCCTTGTACCGGGGGATCCTCAGGACCGATAAACTCATCTTT. This encodes CAYLPRIGGPLYRGILRTDKLIF.

This clone has a handful of counts. TCRdb records a much larger clone's protein for this DNA, with a difference at residue 10 that likely arises from a read error; the protein given is the translation of the DNA. CDR3 DNA sequence: TGTGCCTGTGACACCGTGTCCCTGGGGGGGACAAACGGGGTCTGGGACACCCGACAGATGTTTTTC. Residues: CACDTVSLGGTNGVWDTRQMFF. V usage is TRDV2 and J usage is TRDJ3; 7 positions match TRDD3. The J gene was not available in TCRdb and was assigned here by matching the DNA to germline segments. CDR3 length: 22 residues. Germline CDR1 reads GEAIGNYY; CDR2 reads EKD. V was pared by 0 bases and J by 3 bases, with 19 bases of the junction left unmatched.

In regard to this clone: TCRdb's protein, taken from a much larger clone, differs from this DNA's translation at residue 11, likely owing to a read error; the protein displayed comes from the DNA. This chain joins TRDV2 and TRDJ1; TRDD3 matches 11 bases. No J gene was available from TCRdb, and it was assigned here by a germline match of the DNA. V was clipped by 3 bases and J by 3 bases; unmatched bases: 11. The germline CDR1 and CDR2 sequences are GEAIGNYY and EKD. The CDR3 has 17 residues. CDR3 sequence reads: CACDPLLGDNEADKLIF. CDR3 bases: TGTGCCTGTGACCCCCTACTGGGGGATAACGAGGCCGATAAACTCATCTTT.

To note about this clone: This DNA's translation and the protein TCRdb lists, from a much larger clone, do not match at residue 8, likely due to a read error; the protein shown is translated from the DNA. V is TRDV2 and J is TRDJ1; 11 nucleotides line up with TRDD3. Here the J gene was assigned by germline matching of the DNA, as TCRdb has none. Germline lookup yields CDR1 GEAIGNYY and CDR2 EKD. V lost 0 bases to trimming and J lost 3 bases; unmatched junction nucleotides: 26. CDR3 length: 23 residues. Written as DNA, the CDR3 is TGTGCCTGTGACACCGTAGGTGGCGGTAGTCGCATACTGGGGGATAAAGGAGCCGATAAACTCATCTTT. Its translation is CACDTVGGGSRILGDKGADKLIF.

This clone showed up many times. The TCRdb protein, from a much larger clone, departs from this DNA's translation at residue 10, likely by read error; the protein shown derives from the DNA. The rearrangement joins TRDV3 to TRDJ1; 8 bases map to TRDD3. This CDR3 contains 16 residues. Germline loops: CDR1 TVYSNPD, CDR2 GDNSRS (reference sequence). After removal of 4 bases from V and 1 base from J, the junction contained 14 bases not matched to a gene. CDR3 protein: CASDYWGPLCTDKLIF. Written as DNA, the CDR3 is TGTGCCTCCGACTACTGGGGGCCCCTGTGCACCGATAAACTCATCTTT.

This clone was counted a few times. This DNA's translation differs at residue 6 from TCRdb's protein, which comes from a much larger clone; a read error is likely, and the protein shown is translated from the DNA. The V call is TRDV2, the J call TRDJ1; 11 bases line up with TRDD3. Unmatched junction bases numbered 12, after V lost 0 bases and J lost 7 bases. The CDR3 is 17 residues long. Looked up from germline, CDR1 is GEAIGNYY and CDR2 is EKD. The CDR3 nucleotides read TGTGCCTGTGACACCGATGATGGGGGATACGCTGGGGCTAAACTCATCTTT. Translating it yields CACDTDDGGYAGAKLIF.

With respect to this clone: Translating this DNA gives a protein that differs at residue 9 from the TCRdb one, which belongs to a much larger clone; a read error is likely, and the protein shown is this translation. The J gene is TRDJ1, the V gene TRDV2; D gene ambiguous. Because TCRdb records no J gene, it was assigned here through a match of the DNA to germline. V dropped 3 bases and J dropped 4 bases, with 14 bases sitting between them. CDR1 and CDR2 from the germline V gene are GEAIGNYY and EKD. This CDR3 contains 14 residues. CDR3 in DNA: TGTGCCTGTGACCCCATTCAGGGCATCGATAAACTCATCTTT. This encodes CACDPIQGIDKLIF.

Comment on this clone: TCRdb pairs this DNA with a much larger clone's protein that differs at residue 3, likely a read error; the protein shown was translated from the DNA. This chain links TRDV1 with TRDJ1; D assignment may be TRDD2 or TRDD3 (8 bases each). As TCRdb names no J gene, one was assigned here on the basis of a DNA match to germline. CDR1 and CDR2 from the germline V gene are TSWWSYY and QGS. The CDR3 loop spans 22 amino acids. The CDR3 loop reads CAFGDNFFLLRDTGEFTDKLIF. The CDR3 DNA reads as TGTGCTTTTGGGGATAATTTCTTCCTACTTCGGGATACGGGGGAATTTACCGATAAACTCATCTTT.

In its sample, this clone was seen a few times. TCRdb records a much larger clone's protein for this DNA, with a difference at residue 3 that likely arises from a read error; the protein given is the translation of the DNA. The CDR3 bases are TGTGCCTCCACTACTGTACCTTACGGCAGCCCGTATCATGCTAACACCGATAAACTCATCTTT. Translated, it gives CASTTVPYGSPYHANTDKLIF. The chain is built from TRDV3 and TRDJ1; no clear D gene. The J gene comes from matching the DNA to germline here; TCRdb lacks it. The CDR3 consists of 21 residues. The ends were cut back, 4 bases at V and 0 bases at J, with 36 bases in the middle. Per the germline V gene, CDR1 is TVYSNPD and CDR2 is GDNSRS (reference sequence).

The sample holds many counts of this clone. Since a much larger clone is just one base distant, this may be a read error. The gene calls are TRDV1 and TRDJ1, with D perhaps given as TRDD2 or TRDD3 (7 bases each). CDR1 and CDR2 (germline): TSWWSYY, QGS. The ends were cut back, 0 bases at V and 5 bases at J, with 22 bases in the middle. This CDR3 region has 18 residues. This CDR3 reads CALGELVPTAGGGDKLIF. In DNA, the CDR3 is TGTGCTCTTGGGGAACTCGTTCCTACCGCTGGGGGTGGGGATAAACTCATCTTT.

The table lists this clone with many counts. The V call is TRDV1, the J call TRDJ1, with 12 bases matching TRDD3. V shed 0 bases, J shed 10 bases, and the junction held 12 bases outside the gene matches. CDR3 length: 17 residues. Germline V gene lookup returns CDR1 TSWWSYY and CDR2 QGS. The CDR3 DNA sequence: TGTGCTCTTGGGGAACTCCTTTCGACCCTGGGGGATACGCGACTCATCTTT. This sequence encodes CALGELLSTLGDTRLIF.

This clone has at least ten counts. The protein given by TCRdb reflects a much larger clone and differs at residue 8 from this DNA's translation, likely from a read error; the protein shown is the DNA's translation. This chain uses TRDV2 with TRDJ1, with 7 bases matching TRDD3. Germline CDR1 GEAIGNYY, CDR2 EKD. The J segment lost 0 bases and the V segment lost 0 bases, leaving 15 bases of the junction unmatched. The CDR3 sequence is 19 residues long. As DNA, the CDR3 is TGTGCCTGTGACACCGTTTCTGAGGGATACTCCGGGTACACCGATAAACTCATCTTT. It specifies CACDTVSEGYSGYTDKLIF.

This clone occurred many times. The protein given by TCRdb reflects a much larger clone and differs at residue 10 from this DNA's translation, likely from a read error; the protein shown is the DNA's translation. The V gene call reads TRDV1; no J gene was called. CDR3 size: 12 residues. The germline gives CDR1 TSWWSYY, CDR2 QGS. CDR3 region: CALGEPRGERIF. For the CDR3, the DNA is TGTGCTCTTGGGGAACCCCGAGGCGAACGCATCTTT.